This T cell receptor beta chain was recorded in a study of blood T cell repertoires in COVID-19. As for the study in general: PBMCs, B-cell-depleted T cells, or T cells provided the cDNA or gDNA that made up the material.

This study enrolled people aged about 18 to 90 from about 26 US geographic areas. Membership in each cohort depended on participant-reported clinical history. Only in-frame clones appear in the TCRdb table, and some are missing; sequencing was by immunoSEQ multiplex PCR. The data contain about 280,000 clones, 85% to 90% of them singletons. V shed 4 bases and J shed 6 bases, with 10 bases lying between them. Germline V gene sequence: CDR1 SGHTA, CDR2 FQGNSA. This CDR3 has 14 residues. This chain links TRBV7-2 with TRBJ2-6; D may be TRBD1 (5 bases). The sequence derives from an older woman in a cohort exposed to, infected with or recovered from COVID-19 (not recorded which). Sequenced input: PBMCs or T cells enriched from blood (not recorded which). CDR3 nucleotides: TGTGCCAGCAGCTCCGACAGTAAGGCCAACGTCCTGACTTTC. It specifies CASSSDSKANVLTF.